A single sample is the source of the 7 T cell receptor beta chains below, sequenced in a study of T cell repertoires in cytomegalovirus infection. Each CDR3 protein gets one entry after TCRdb re-called the reads with MiXCR. The data contain some 680,000 distinct CDR3 sequences, 35% of them seen just once; the ten biggest clones take up about 2.8%. The sample consisted of PBMCs. All receptors derive from a human donor in good health (CMV status not recorded). Some clones in this sample may be carry-over from other donors' samples.

This clonotype was counted between two and nine times. This sequence joins TRBV6-1 and TRBJ2-5, with TRBD1 matching 9 bases. CDR1 and CDR2 (germline): MNHNS, SASEGT. V shed 5 bases and J 5 bases; nucleotides not matched to a gene: 9. This CDR3 spans 15 amino acids. CDR3 sequence reads: CASSPTQGAFETQYF. The CDR3 nucleotides are TGTGCCAGCAGTCCAACACAGGGGGCGTTCGAGACCCAGTACTTC.

The chain couples TRBV12-3 or TRBV12-4 to TRBJ2-3; D possibly matches TRBD1 or TRBD2 (5 bases each). The CDR3 is 16 residues long. V was trimmed by 5 bases and J by 6 bases, leaving 21 bases between them. CDR3: CASSPLKTGAEDTQYF. The CDR3 region has the DNA TGTGCCAGCAGTCCACTGAAGACCGGGGCTGAGGATACGCAGTATTTT.

The table lists this clonotype with a few counts. This chain links TRBV5-1 with TRBJ1-1, with 7 bases matching TRBD1. The CDR3 has 13 amino acids. Germline-derived CDR1 and CDR2 are SGHRS and YFSETQ. Trimming cost V 5 bases and J 11 bases; bases outside gene matches: 12. The chain's CDR3 is CASSRGQSPVAFF. DNA for the CDR3: TGCGCCAGCAGTAGGGGACAGTCTCCGGTTGCTTTCTTT.

This clonotype has a handful of counts. The chain joins TRBV5-8 to TRBJ1-1, with 8 bases fitting TRBD1. Germline values: CDR1 SGHTS, CDR2 YDEGEE. The CDR3 contains 14 residues. The J segment lost 4 bases and the V segment lost 5 bases, leaving 7 bases of the junction unmatched. CDR3 sequence (DNA): TGTGCCAGCAGAAGGCCTGGGACAGGCACTGAAGCTTTCTTT. Translation: CASRRPGTGTEAFF.

The table lists this clonotype with a few counts. The genes are TRBV6-5 and TRBJ2-1; D unresolved. The CDR3 sequence is 14 residues long. Trimming took 2 bases from V and 1 from J, leaving 6 bases between them. Germline V gene sequence: CDR1 MNHEY, CDR2 SVGAGI. CDR3 region: CASSYTPSYNEQFF. The CDR3 DNA reads as TGTGCCAGCAGTTACACTCCTTCCTACAATGAGCAGTTCTTC.

This clonotype was counted between two and nine times. The rearrangement joins TRBV27 to TRBJ1-5; D is unresolved. The CDR3 sequence is 15 residues long. Germline loops: CDR1 MNHEY, CDR2 SMNVEV (reference sequence). V lost 5 bases and J 0 bases, leaving 11 bases between the germline ends. This chain's CDR3 is CASSAQSFSNQPQHF. The CDR3 coding sequence is TGTGCCAGCAGTGCCCAGTCATTTAGCAATCAGCCCCAGCATTTT.

V gene TRBV28 combines with J gene TRBJ1-6; D might be TRBD1 (6 bases). This CDR3 is 18 amino acids long. Germline lookup yields CDR1 MDHEN and CDR2 SYDVKM. Trimming pared 1 base from V and 5 bases from J, leaving 18 bases between. The CDR3 DNA is TGTGCCAGCAGTTTATCACCTCCCGCAGGGGTCCATAATTCACCCCTCCACTTT. It specifies CASSLSPPAGVHNSPLHF.